A single sample is the source of the 15 T cell receptor beta chains below, sequenced in a study of blood T cell repertoires in COVID-19. Profiled with immunoSEQ multiplex PCR; TCRdb holds only in-frame clones, not every one. The sample includes approximately 240,000 clones, approximately 80% seen only once; the top ten take approximately 1.5%. Material: peripheral blood. The receptors here all came from a woman aged 40 to 50 who had recovered from COVID-19.

This rearrangement joins TRBV9 to TRBJ1-3; TRBD1 is a possible D gene (6 bases). CDR3 length: 16 residues. Germline V gives CDR1 SGDLS, CDR2 YYNGEE. V lost 1 base and J 2 bases, leaving 13 bases between the germline ends. In DNA, the CDR3 is TGTGCCAGCAGCGTATCAGGGGATACTGCTGGAAACACCATATATTTT. Amino acid sequence: CASSVSGDTAGNTIYF.

The chain recombines TRBV7-9 with TRBJ1-1, with 9 bases lining up with TRBD1. The V segment lost 5 bases and the J segment 8 bases; nucleotides outside the gene matches: 0. Germline lookup yields CDR1 SEHNR and CDR2 FQNEAQ (reference sequence). The CDR3 spans 11 residues. CDR3 sequence: CASSGTGEAFF. In DNA form, the CDR3 reads TGTGCCAGCAGCGGGACAGGGGAAGCTTTCTTT.

The chain recombines TRBV27 with TRBJ1-5, with 8 bases matching TRBD1. The CDR3 loop spans 15 amino acids. The germline gives CDR1 MNHEY, CDR2 SMNVEV (reference sequence). The V segment lost 6 bases and the J segment 3 bases; nucleotides outside the gene matches: 7. CDR3 in DNA: TGTGCCAGCAGGAAGGGACAGGAGATCAATCAGCCCCAGCATTTT. Translation: CASRKGQEINQPQHF.

The chain recombines TRBV7-9 with TRBJ1-1; tentatively, D is TRBD1 (5 bases). The CDR3 has 16 residues. Trimming took 5 bases from V and 0 from J, leaving 16 bases between them. Germline CDR1 and CDR2: SEHNR and FQNEAQ (reference sequence). The CDR3 loop reads CASSPQGQYMNTEAFF. The CDR3 nucleotides are TGTGCCAGCAGCCCCCAGGGCCAGTACATGAACACTGAAGCTTTCTTT.

The CDR3 sequence: CASSAQTGAYGGELFF. The DNA for the CDR3 is TGTGCCAGCAGCGCGCAGACAGGGGCATATGGCGGGGAGCTGTTTTTT. The genes are TRBV9 and TRBJ2-2; 8 positions match TRBD1. From germline, CDR1 is SGDLS and CDR2 YYNGEE. This CDR3 contains 16 residues. The V gene end was trimmed by 3 bases and the J gene end by 7 bases; junction bases not matched to a gene: 11.

This clone is a singleton in its sample. This chain joins TRBV7-2 and TRBJ2-1; 12 positions agree with TRBD2. The CDR3 extends over 15 amino acids. Germline-derived CDR1 and CDR2 are SGHTA and FQGNSA. The J segment lost 4 bases and the V segment lost 5 bases, leaving 3 bases of the junction unmatched. The CDR3 bases are TGTGCCAGCAGCCCTGGACTAGCGGGGTACAATGAGCAGTTCTTC. Amino acids: CASSPGLAGYNEQFF.

The chain couples TRBV13 to TRBJ2-1; 9 positions match TRBD2. Germline CDR1 is PRHDT and CDR2 is FYEKMQ (reference sequence). The CDR3 is 18 residues long. Trimming cost V 2 bases and J 3 bases; bases outside gene matches: 11. Written as DNA, the CDR3 is TGTGCCAGCAGCTTAATGCCCGCTGCTAGCGGGATCTACAATGAGCAGTTCTTC. Its translation is CASSLMPAASGIYNEQFF.

The rearrangement uses TRBV11-3 and TRBJ1-3; D unresolved. The V gene's germline CDR1 is SGHNT and CDR2 YENEEA. This CDR3 region has 14 residues. Trimming stripped 4 bases from V and 2 bases from J, with 9 bases between. The DNA for the CDR3 is TGTGCCAGCAGCTACCAGTTGACTGGAAACACCATATATTTT. The encoded protein is CASSYQLTGNTIYF. Looking up the rest from reference TRBV11-3 and TRBJ1-3 gives the full variable domain: EAGVVQSPRYKIIEKKQPVAFWCNPISGHNTLYWYLQNLGQGPELLIRYENEEAVDDSQLPKDRFSAERLKGVDSTLKIQPAELGDSAVYLCASSYQLTGNTIYFGEGSWLTVV.

The rearrangement joins TRBV5-6 to TRBJ1-2; TRBD1 matches 7 bases. This CDR3 is built from 13 residues. Germline V CDR1 and CDR2: SGHDT, YYEEEE. Trimming removed 1 base from V and 3 bases from J; junction bases left unmatched: 0. The CDR3 sequence: CASSLQGDYGYTF. For the CDR3, the DNA is TGTGCCAGCAGCTTGCAGGGGGACTATGGCTACACCTTC.

This clone was picked up one time. J is TRBJ2-5 and V is TRBV14, with 7 nucleotides matching TRBD1. Per the germline V gene, CDR1 is SGHDN and CDR2 is FVKESK. V was pared by 4 bases and J by 3 bases, with 8 bases of the junction left unmatched. CDR3 size: 15 residues. In DNA, the CDR3 is TGTGCCAGCAGCCCACACTCCGGGACAGAAGAGACCCAGTACTTC. Translation: CASSPHSGTEETQYF.

Written as DNA, the CDR3 is TGTGCCAGCAGCCCCCGGACAGGCGGTCCCTATGGCTACACCTTC. Amino acids: CASSPRTGGPYGYTF. The chain uses TRBV9 and TRBJ1-2, with 7 bases matching TRBD1. The CDR3 spans 15 residues. Germline values: CDR1 SGDLS, CDR2 YYNGEE. Trimming at V came to 4 bases and at J to 4 bases, leaving 10 bases not matched to a gene.

The CDR3 DNA reads as TGTGCCAGCAGCCCGGAGTTGGGTCGGTACAACTATGGCTACACCTTC. This translates into CASSPELGRYNYGYTF. The chain is built from TRBV11-2 and TRBJ1-2; no reliable D call. This CDR3 region has 16 residues. V was cut by 5 bases and J by 2 bases, with 18 bases left in between. Germline CDR1 SGHAT, CDR2 FQNNGV.

The chain couples TRBV20-1 to TRBJ2-7; D possibly corresponds to TRBD2 (6 bases). The CDR3 covers 15 residues. The ends were cut back, 3 bases at V and 5 bases at J, with 20 bases in the middle. From germline, CDR1 is DFQATT and CDR2 SNEGSKA (reference sequence). The CDR3 bases are TGCAGTGCTAGTTCAACGTACTCGGGGGTTGACGAGCAGTACTTC. Amino acid sequence: CSASSTYSGVDEQYF.

This chain joins TRBV28 and TRBJ2-1; D is uncertain. V lost 1 base, J lost 6 bases, and 10 bases lay in between. Germline values: CDR1 MDHEN, CDR2 SYDVKM. The CDR3 length is 14 residues. CDR3 in amino acids: CASSLLSRFNEQFF. CDR3 in DNA: TGTGCCAGCAGTTTATTATCTAGATTCAATGAGCAGTTCTTC.

This chain connects TRBV14 to TRBJ1-2; no clear D. The CDR3 covers 15 residues. Per the germline V gene, CDR1 is SGHDN and CDR2 is FVKESK. Trimming took off 4 bases at V and 7 bases at J, with 19 bases between the two ends. The CDR3 is CASSPLAGERSGYTF. CDR3 in DNA: TGTGCCAGCAGCCCCCTAGCCGGAGAAAGAAGTGGCTACACCTTC.